This T cell receptor (beta chain) comes out of a study of cytomegalovirus exposure and HLA in healthy donors. Study-wide background: Findings of an earlier analysis included roughly 120 million unique TCR beta sequences from 200 million or so T cells.

This CDR3 has 15 amino acids. Germline V lookup: CDR1 SEHNR, CDR2 FQNEAQ (reference sequence). PCR was performed using 60 Vbeta and 13 Jbeta primers. Method: immunoSEQ multiplex PCR; TCRdb's copy keeps in-frame clones and lacks some. This repertoire shows about 240,000 clones, roughly 82% found once; its top ten account for approximately 5.3%. In the case of this clone: The junction shows a germline mismatch at one end, possibly a read error.

This chain uses TRBV7-9 with TRBJ2-2, with a weak D call TRBD1 (6 bases). The clonotype was recovered from a woman aged 40 to 55 in good health and CMV-seropositive. Sequencing input: PBMCs. In DNA, the CDR3 is TGTTCCAGCAGCACCTGGGGGCGGAACACCGGGGAGCTGTTTTTT. Translating it yields CSSSTWGRNTGELFF. The full variable domain, with the rest looked up from reference TRBV7-9 and TRBJ2-2, is DTGVSQNPRHKITKRGQNVTFRCDPISEHNRLYWYRQTLGQGPEFLTYFQNEAQLEKSRLLSDRFSAERPKGSFSTLEIQRTEQGDSAMYLCSSSTWGRNTGELFFGEGSRLTVL.